This passage covers 20 T cell receptor beta chains from one sample sequenced in a study of graft-versus-host responses after intestinal transplantation. The antigens for these receptors are not known. Using immunoSEQ multiplex PCR, the repertoire was profiled, and TCRdb retains in-frame clones only, with some absent. The sample lists under 65,000 clones; 85% to 95% were seen once. Sequencing was performed on unstimulated CD4+ T cells sorted from spleen or lymph node cells, taken before transplant. These receptors all stem from a human donor who was the organ donor for an intestinal transplant.

The chain carries TRBV28 and TRBJ1-6; 8 nucleotides align to TRBD1. The germline V gene encodes CDR1 MDHEN and CDR2 SYDVKM. With V trimmed by 5 bases and J by 6 bases, 6 bases remained unmatched. The CDR3 extends over 15 amino acids. The CDR3 region has the DNA TGTGCCAGCAGTCTGGAGGACAGGGTTAATTCACCCCTCCACTTT. Its translation: CASSLEDRVNSPLHF.

V is TRBV29-1 and J is TRBJ2-7, with a tentative D call TRBD1 (5 bases). The V end was cut by 4 bases, the J end by 2 bases, with 15 bases between. The CDR3 runs to 14 residues. Germline lookup yields CDR1 SQVTM and CDR2 ANQGSEA. CDR3 sequence reads: CSVVVQGRTYEQYF. Written as DNA, the CDR3 is TGCAGCGTTGTCGTTCAGGGAAGGACCTACGAGCAGTACTTC.

The gene calls are TRBV5-1 and TRBJ1-2; TRBD1 might be the D (5 bases). Germline values: CDR1 SGHRS, CDR2 YFSETQ. V gave up 0 bases and J gave up 4 bases, with 13 bases separating them. The CDR3 totals 15 residues. CDR3 amino acids: CASSLVWGEGYGYTF. For the CDR3, the DNA is TGCGCCAGCAGCTTGGTATGGGGGGAAGGCTATGGCTACACCTTC.

This chain links TRBV6-1 with TRBJ1-3, with 10 bases that match TRBD1. V lost 2 bases, J lost 0 bases, and 22 bases stayed unmatched. Germline CDR1 reads MNHNS; CDR2 reads SASEGT. There are 23 residues in the CDR3. DNA of the CDR3: TGTGCCAGCAGTGAATGGTTTAGGGGACAGGGGCCGATCTCGCCAAGCTCTGGAAACACCATATATTTT. Translating gives CASSEWFRGQGPISPSSGNTIYF.

V gene TRBV6-5 combines with J gene TRBJ1-2; D ambiguous. V lost 6 bases to trimming and J lost 6 bases, with 14 bases between them. Germline values: CDR1 MNHEY, CDR2 SVGAGI. The CDR3 contains 13 residues. The CDR3 is CASSLPSTHGYTF. The CDR3 region has the DNA TGTGCCAGCAGCCTACCCTCTACCCATGGCTACACCTTC.

The V call is TRBV7-6, the J call TRBJ2-7, with D possibly matching TRBD1 (5 bases). Germline V CDR1 and CDR2: SGHVS, FNYEAQ. V was clipped by 2 bases and J by 6 bases, with 8 bases between them. This CDR3 has 12 amino acids. The DNA of the CDR3 is TGTGCCAGCAGCTTACAGGGTTTCGAGCAGTACTTC. This codes for CASSLQGFEQYF. The full variable domain, its missing parts supplied by reference TRBV7-6 and TRBJ2-7, is GAGVSQSPRYKVTKRGQDVALRCDPISGHVSLYWYRQALGQGPEFLTYFNYEAQQDKSGLPNDRFSAERPEGSISTLTIQRTEQRDSAMYRCASSLQGFEQYFGPGTRLTVT.

V gene TRBV7-2 combines with J gene TRBJ1-5, with D unresolved. V gave up 1 base and J gave up 1 base, with 8 bases separating them. Germline CDR1 SGHTA, CDR2 FQGNSA. The CDR3 length is 15 residues. In DNA, the CDR3 is TGTGCCAGCAGCTTAGACGGGCTCAGCAATCAGCCCCAGCATTTT. The encoded protein is CASSLDGLSNQPQHF.

This clone was detected only once. J is TRBJ2-5 and V is TRBV4-2; D is undetermined. V was cut by 3 bases and J by 11 bases, with 22 bases left in between. The CDR3 sequence is 15 residues long. Germline V gene lookup returns CDR1 LGHNA and CDR2 YNFKEQ. In DNA, the CDR3 is TGTGCCAGCAGCCAGAAAGAGAGCGCGTTTAAGGAGCAGTACTTC. Translation: CASSQKESAFKEQYF.

This clone was observed a few times. V usage is TRBV6-6 and J usage is TRBJ1-2; no definite D call. The CDR3 runs to 11 residues. In germline, CDR1 is MNHNY, CDR2 SVGAGI (reference sequence). Trimming cost V 5 bases and J 8 bases, with 9 bases left between them. The CDR3 loop reads CASSTSGGYTF. The CDR3 bases are TGTGCCAGCAGTACCTCGGGGGGCTACACCTTC.

The chain has TRBV30 and TRBJ1-2; no clear D. Germline V gene sequence: CDR1 GTSNPN, CDR2 SVGIG (reference sequence). CDR3 length equals 10 residues. The V and J ends lost 6 bases and 11 bases respectively, with 13 bases between them. CDR3 amino acids: CACRAPRYTF. The CDR3 nucleotides are TGTGCCTGTCGGGCCCCAAGGTACACCTTC.

In DNA, the CDR3 is TGCGCCAGCAGCCAAGATCTTGGCAGGTACAATCAGCCCCAGCATTTT. As protein: CASSQDLGRYNQPQHF. V and J are TRBV4-1 and TRBJ1-5; D gene uncertain. Germline CDR1 is MGHRA and CDR2 is YSYEKL. CDR3 size: 16 residues. Trimming removed 0 bases at V and 3 bases at J, with 12 bases between.

The chain has TRBV11-2 and TRBJ2-5, with TRBD2 identical over 15 bases. J gave up 5 bases and V 5 bases, and 6 bases lay outside the gene matches. The germline V gene has CDR1 SGHAT and CDR2 FQNNGV. The CDR3 is 16 residues long. The CDR3 bases are TGTGCCAGCAGCCGGACTAGCGGGGGGGCCTGGGAGACCCAGTACTTC. Residues: CASSRTSGGAWETQYF. The entire variable domain, with the rest obtained from reference TRBV11-2 and TRBJ2-5, is as follows: EAGVAQSPRYKIIEKRQSVAFWCNPISGHATLYWYQQILGQGPKLLIQFQNNGVVDDSQLPKDRFSAERLKGVDSTLKIQPAKLEDSAVYLCASSRTSGGAWETQYFGPGTRLLVL.

The V call is TRBV4-1, the J call TRBJ2-7, with 7 positions matching TRBD2. CDR1 and CDR2 from the germline V gene are MGHRA and YSYEKL. The trim removed 1 base at V and 1 base at J, leaving 7 bases unmatched. This CDR3 comprises 16 residues. In DNA, the CDR3 is TGCGCCAGCAGCCAAGTGGGACTACGCCTATCCTACGAGCAGTACTTC. It yields the protein CASSQVGLRLSYEQYF.

The chain uses TRBV15 and TRBJ2-3, with a possible D match to TRBD2 (6 bases). Germline lookup yields CDR1 LNHNV and CDR2 YYDKDF (reference sequence). Trimming shortened V by 1 base and J by 4 bases, and 12 bases separated the two germline ends. This CDR3 comprises 15 residues. CDR3: CATSRVTRRADTQYF. The CDR3 nucleotides are TGTGCCACCAGCAGAGTGACTAGAAGAGCAGATACGCAGTATTTT.

The rearrangement joins TRBV7-3 to TRBJ2-5; 8 nucleotides agree with TRBD1. CDR1 and CDR2 from the germline V gene are SGHTA and FQGTGA. This CDR3 has 15 residues. Trimming cost V 4 bases and J 2 bases; bases outside gene matches: 6. The CDR3 DNA is TGTGCCAGCAGCTGGGGCAGGGGGCCTCAAGAGACCCAGTACTTC. Amino acid sequence: CASSWGRGPQETQYF.

V gene TRBV7-2 combines with J gene TRBJ1-1; no firm D call. The V gene's germline CDR1 is SGHTA and CDR2 FQGNSA. The V end was cut by 1 base, the J end by 5 bases, with 8 bases between. The CDR3 is made up of 13 amino acids. For the CDR3, the DNA is TGTGCCAGCAGCTTAGGACACAATACTGAAGCTTTCTTT. Protein: CASSLGHNTEAFF.

The chain has TRBV6-1 and TRBJ1-2; possible D gene TRBD1, 5 bases. Germline CDR1 MNHNS, CDR2 SASEGT. This CDR3 is 13 amino acids long. With 5 bases removed from V and 1 base from J, the gap between germline ends came to 8 bases. CDR3 sequence (DNA): TGTGCCAGCAGTATCAGGGATAACTATGGCTACACCTTC. Amino acid sequence: CASSIRDNYGYTF.

This clone appeared once. The V and J genes are TRBV18 and TRBJ2-7; TRBD1 is a possible D gene (5 bases). Germline CDR1 reads KGHSH; CDR2 reads LQKENI. The V end was cut by 6 bases, the J end by 3 bases, with 9 bases between. The CDR3 loop spans 12 amino acids. The CDR3 DNA reads as TGTGCCAGCTCCCCGGACATCTACGAGCAGTACTTC. Translating gives CASSPDIYEQYF.

J is TRBJ2-3 and V is TRBV5-1; no clear D. The CDR3 contains 14 residues. The germline V gene has CDR1 SGHRS and CDR2 YFSETQ. Trimming removed 2 bases from V and 5 bases from J, with 12 bases in between. CDR3 sequence (DNA): TGCGCCAGCAGCTTTGGCCTCTTGCGAGATACGCAGTATTTT. It translates to CASSFGLLRDTQYF.

J is TRBJ2-3 and V is TRBV29-1; TRBD2 agrees at 10 bases. J was trimmed by 7 bases and V by 4 bases; bases with no gene match: 8. The CDR3 has 14 residues. Looked up from germline, CDR1 is SQVTM and CDR2 is ANQGSEA. The CDR3 DNA reads TGCAGCGTTGCTCAGCGGGGGGGCCAAAATACGCAGTATTTT. This translates into CSVAQRGGQNTQYF.